A selection of T cell receptor beta chains follows, all from one sample in a study of blood T cell repertoires in COVID-19. Clones were sequenced by immunoSEQ multiplex PCR, and TCRdb holds only the in-frame ones, with some missing. Among 120,000 or so clones listed, less than 80% were seen once. Sequenced sample: peripheral blood. The source of these receptors is a man aged 45-65 years with acute or convalescent COVID-19. Both conserved end residues are part of each CDR3. The D gene is left open where the match is weak. Some rows mark clone size as missing; the rest say once, few, many or name a class of expanded clone.

v_call	d_call	j_call	clone_size	cdr3_nt	cdr3_aa
TRBV7-9	TRBD2	TRBJ2-7	.	TGTGCCAGCAGCCCGCGTCAGCGGGAGCAAGCCGTTTACGAGCAGTACTTC	CASSPRQREQAVYEQYF
TRBV20-1	.	TRBJ1-4	.	TGCAGTGCTAGTGGGGAGTCAACTAATGAAAAACTGTTTTTT	CSASGESTNEKLFF
TRBV2	.	TRBJ1-3	.	TGTGCCAGCAGTGGCAGGGTTGCCGGAAACACCATATATTTT	CASSGRVAGNTIYF
TRBV7-3	.	TRBJ2-2	once	TGTGCCAGCAGCCCTTCAGGGTTTACCGGGGAGCTGTTTTTT	CASSPSGFTGELFF
TRBV18	.	TRBJ2-5	few	TGTGCCAGCTCACCGGGCCAGAGCCAGGGGACCCAGTACTTC	CASSPGQSQGTQYF
TRBV10-3	TRBD1	TRBJ2-2	.	TGTGCCATCGGGACAGGGGGAAACACCGGGGAGCTGTTTTTT	CAIGTGGNTGELFF
TRBV3-1/TRBV3-2	TRBD1	TRBJ1-1	.	TGTGCCAGCAGCCCGCGAGACAGGGCGTACACTGAAGCTTTCTTT	CASSPRDRAYTEAFF
TRBV4-1	TRBD2	TRBJ2-7	.	TGCGCCAGCAGCCAAGGGCCTAGCGGATCCTACGAGCAGTACTTC	CASSQGPSGSYEQYF
TRBV7-9	.	TRBJ2-3	.	TGTGCCAGCAGCCTCAGTGCGGGCACAGATACGCAGTATTTT	CASSLSAGTDTQYF
TRBV30	.	TRBJ1-3	.	TGTGCCTGGACGGATCCTAGCTCTGGAAACACCATATATTTT	CAWTDPSSGNTIYF
TRBV5-4	.	TRBJ2-2	.	TGTGCCAGCAGCCAAAATTTACAGGCGAACACCGGGGAGCTGTTTTTT	CASSQNLQANTGELFF
TRBV7-3	.	TRBJ2-5	once	TGTGCCAGCAGCTTATGGGACACGGCCCAAGAGACCCAGTACTTC	CASSLWDTAQETQYF
TRBV27	.	TRBJ2-1	.	TGTGCCAGCAGTTTCGGCCAGGTTCTCTACAATGAGCAGTTCTTC	CASSFGQVLYNEQFF
TRBV19	.	TRBJ2-5	.	TGTGCCAGTAGAATAGGGATCGGGGAGACCCAGTACTTC	CASRIGIGETQYF